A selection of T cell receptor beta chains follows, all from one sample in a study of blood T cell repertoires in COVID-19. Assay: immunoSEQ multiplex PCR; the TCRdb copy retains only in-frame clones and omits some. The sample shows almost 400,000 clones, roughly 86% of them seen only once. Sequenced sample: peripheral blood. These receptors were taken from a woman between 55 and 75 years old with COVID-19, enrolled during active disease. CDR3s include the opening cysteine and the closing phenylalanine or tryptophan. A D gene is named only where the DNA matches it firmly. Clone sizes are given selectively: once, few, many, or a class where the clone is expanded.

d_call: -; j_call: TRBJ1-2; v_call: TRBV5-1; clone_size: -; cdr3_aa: CASSQTGRPLGYTF; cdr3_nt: TGCGCCAGCAGCCAAACAGGGCGCCCCTTAGGCTACACCTTC
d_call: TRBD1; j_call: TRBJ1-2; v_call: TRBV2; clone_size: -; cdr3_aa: CASSEGQGYGYTF; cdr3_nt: TGTGCCAGCAGTGAGGGACAGGGATATGGCTACACCTTC
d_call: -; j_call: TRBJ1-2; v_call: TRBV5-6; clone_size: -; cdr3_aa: CASSLNRDGYTF; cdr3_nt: TGTGCCAGCAGCCTGAACAGGGATGGCTACACCTTC
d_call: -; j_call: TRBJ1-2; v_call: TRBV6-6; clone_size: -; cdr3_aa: CASSSSFGGGYTF; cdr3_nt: TGTGCCAGCAGTAGCTCGTTTGGGGGGGGCTACACCTTC
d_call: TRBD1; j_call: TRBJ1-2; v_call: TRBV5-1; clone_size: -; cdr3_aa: CASSLAGTGYGYTF; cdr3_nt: TGCGCCAGCAGCTTGGCCGGGACAGGGTATGGCTACACCTTC
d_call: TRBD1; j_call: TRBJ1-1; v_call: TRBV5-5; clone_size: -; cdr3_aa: CASSMTGWNTEAFF; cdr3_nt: TGTGCCAGCAGCATGACAGGGTGGAACACTGAAGCTTTCTTT
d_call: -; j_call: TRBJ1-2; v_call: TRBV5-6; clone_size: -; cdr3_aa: CASSRDIGDYYGYTF; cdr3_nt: TGTGCCAGCAGCAGGGACATCGGAGATTACTATGGCTACACCTTC
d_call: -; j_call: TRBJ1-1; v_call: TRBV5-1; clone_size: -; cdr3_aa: CASSFAPTGPNTEAFF; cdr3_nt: TGCGCCAGCAGCTTTGCCCCGACAGGCCCGAACACTGAAGCTTTCTTT
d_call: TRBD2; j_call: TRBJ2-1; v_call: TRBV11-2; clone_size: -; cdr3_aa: CASSLDGGFNNEQFF; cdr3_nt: TGTGCCAGCAGCTTAGACGGGGGGTTCAACAATGAGCAGTTCTTC
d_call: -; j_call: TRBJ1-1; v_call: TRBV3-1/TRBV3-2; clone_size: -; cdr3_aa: CASTPLGSSNTEAFF; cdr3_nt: TGTGCCAGCACCCCTTTGGGCAGTTCGAACACTGAAGCTTTCTTT
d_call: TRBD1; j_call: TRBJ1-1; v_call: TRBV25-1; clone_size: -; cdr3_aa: CASGTVSNTEAFF; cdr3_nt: TGTGCCAGCGGGACAGTTTCGAACACTGAAGCTTTCTTT
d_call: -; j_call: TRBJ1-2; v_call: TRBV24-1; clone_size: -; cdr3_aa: CATSDNTVPYGYTF; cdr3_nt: TGTGCCACCAGTGACAATACGGTTCCCTATGGCTACACCTTC
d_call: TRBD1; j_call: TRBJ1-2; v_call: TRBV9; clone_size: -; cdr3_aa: CASSVDRGYGYTF; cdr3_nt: TGTGCCAGCAGCGTAGACAGGGGTTATGGCTACACCTTC
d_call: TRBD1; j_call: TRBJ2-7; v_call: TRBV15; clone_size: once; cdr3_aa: CATDWDSPYEQYF; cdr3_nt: TGTGCCACCGACTGGGACAGCCCCTACGAGCAGTACTTC
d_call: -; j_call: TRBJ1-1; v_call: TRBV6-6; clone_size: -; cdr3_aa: CASSQDRDTEAFF; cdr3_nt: TGTGCCAGCAGCCAGGACAGAGACACTGAAGCTTTCTTT
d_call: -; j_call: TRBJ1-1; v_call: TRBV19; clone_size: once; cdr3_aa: CASSIGVQVSTEAFF; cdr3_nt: TGTGCCAGTAGTATAGGTGTGCAGGTGAGCACTGAAGCTTTCTTT
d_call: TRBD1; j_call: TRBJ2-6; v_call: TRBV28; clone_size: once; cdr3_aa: CASSIDRGSSGANVLTF; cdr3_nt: TGTGCCAGCAGTATTGACAGGGGGTCTTCTGGGGCCAACGTCCTGACTTTC
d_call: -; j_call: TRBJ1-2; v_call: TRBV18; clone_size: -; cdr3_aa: CASSRPEGSNYGYTF; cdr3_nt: TGTGCCAGCTCACGACCGGAGGGATCTAACTATGGCTACACCTTC
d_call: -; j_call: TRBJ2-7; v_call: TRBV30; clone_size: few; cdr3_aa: CAWSKSGEQYF; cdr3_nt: TGTGCCTGGAGTAAGAGTGGCGAGCAGTACTTC
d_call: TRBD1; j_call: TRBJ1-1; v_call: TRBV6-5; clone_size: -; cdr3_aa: CASSSGQGESEAFF; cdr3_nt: TGTGCCAGCAGCTCGGGACAGGGGGAGTCTGAAGCTTTCTTT
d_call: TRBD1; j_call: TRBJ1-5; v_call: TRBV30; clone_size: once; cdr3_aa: CAWSVKWGTGGNQPQHF; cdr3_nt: TGTGCCTGGAGTGTAAAATGGGGGACAGGGGGCAATCAGCCCCAGCATTTT
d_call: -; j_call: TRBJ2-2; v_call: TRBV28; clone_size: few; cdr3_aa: CASSLLSPGGYTGELFF; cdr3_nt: TGTGCCAGCAGTTTATTAAGCCCCGGAGGGTACACCGGGGAGCTGTTTTTT
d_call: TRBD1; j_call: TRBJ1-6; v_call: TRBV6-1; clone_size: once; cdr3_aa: CASSEDRANSPLHF; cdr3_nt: TGTGCCAGCAGTGAGGACAGGGCGAATTCACCCCTCCACTTT
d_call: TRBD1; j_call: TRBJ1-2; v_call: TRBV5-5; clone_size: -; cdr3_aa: CASSTTGDYGYTF; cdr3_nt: TGTGCCAGCAGTACGACAGGGGACTATGGCTACACCTTC
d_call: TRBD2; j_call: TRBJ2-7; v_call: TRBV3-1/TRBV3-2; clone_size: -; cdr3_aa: CASSYRGGGARNEQYF; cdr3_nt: TGTGCCAGCAGCTACCGCGGCGGGGGGGCCCGGAACGAGCAGTACTTC
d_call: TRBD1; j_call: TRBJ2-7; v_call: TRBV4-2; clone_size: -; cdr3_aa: CASSQDRAGTGRGYEQYF; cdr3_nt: TGTGCCAGCAGCCAAGATAGGGCCGGGACAGGGAGGGGTTACGAGCAGTACTTC
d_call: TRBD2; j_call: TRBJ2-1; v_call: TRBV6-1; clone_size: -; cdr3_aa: CASSEVLQRGNNEQFF; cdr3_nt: TGTGCCAGCAGTGAAGTTCTCCAGCGGGGTAACAATGAGCAGTTCTTC
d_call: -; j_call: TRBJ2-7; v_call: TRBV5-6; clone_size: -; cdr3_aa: CASSFRAYEQYF; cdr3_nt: TGTGCCAGCAGCTTCCGGGCCTACGAGCAGTACTTC
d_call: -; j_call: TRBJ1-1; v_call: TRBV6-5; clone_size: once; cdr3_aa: CASSSTQKNTEAFF; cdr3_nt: TGTGCCAGCAGTTCCACACAAAAGAACACTGAAGCTTTCTTT
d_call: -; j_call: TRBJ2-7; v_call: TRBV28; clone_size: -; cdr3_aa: CASSLTGYEQYF; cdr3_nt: TGTGCCAGCAGTTTAACGGGGTACGAGCAGTACTTC